Each of the 21 T cell receptor beta chains below was sequenced from the same sample in a study of shared clonotypes between healthy human individuals. Naive CD8 cells lacked CD45RO and underwent positive selection for CCR7, leaving out terminally differentiated effector memory CD45RA+ cells. TCRdb keeps only in-frame clones here, not all; method: immunoSEQ multiplex PCR. The sample includes 1.5 million to 2.5 million clones, about 95% of them seen just once. Sequencing was carried out using naive CD8+ T cells sorted from blood. Receptors were obtained from a man aged 18 to 30 in good health.

The chain employs TRBV9 and TRBJ2-2, with 8 positions matching TRBD2. Germline loops: CDR1 SGDLS, CDR2 YYNGEE. J was trimmed by 6 bases and V by 4 bases; bases with no gene match: 5. The CDR3 length is 14 residues. This CDR3 reads CASSTGTSPGELFF. As DNA, the CDR3 is TGTGCCAGCAGCACTGGGACTAGTCCCGGGGAGCTGTTTTTT. Combining the CDR3 with reference TRBV9 and TRBJ2-2 gives the whole variable domain DSGVTQTPKHLITATGQRVTLRCSPRSGDLSVYWYQQSLDQGLQFLIQYYNGEERAKGNILERFSAQQFPDLHSELNLSSLELGDSALYFCASSTGTSPGELFFGEGSRLTVL.

V usage is TRBV4-1 and J usage is TRBJ2-7; 10 bases line up with TRBD1. CDR1 MGHRA and CDR2 YSYEKL come from the germline V gene. The CDR3 is 16 amino acids. J gave up 7 bases and V 3 bases, and 12 bases lay outside the gene matches. The CDR3 sequence: CASSHSSGGQGFEQYF. In DNA form, the CDR3 reads TGCGCCAGCAGCCACTCGTCGGGGGGACAGGGGTTTGAGCAGTACTTC.

The V gene is TRBV19, the J gene TRBJ1-2; D gene ambiguous. V lost 6 bases to trimming and J lost 4 bases, with 9 bases between them. The length of the CDR3 is 12 residues. CDR1 and CDR2 (germline): LNHDA, SQIVND (reference sequence). For the CDR3, the DNA is TGTGCCAGTAGCCAAAGTCCCTATGGCTACACCTTC. Encoded protein: CASSQSPYGYTF.

A remark on this clone: Other DNA sequences in this specimen translate into the identical CDR3. The chain links TRBV6-5 to TRBJ2-5; D uncertain. CDR3 length equals 13 residues. Germline V gene lookup returns CDR1 MNHEY and CDR2 SVGAGI. With 2 bases removed from V and 2 bases from J, the gap between germline ends came to 6 bases. CDR3 sequence reads: CASSYGWQETQYF. Written as DNA, the CDR3 is TGTGCCAGCAGTTACGGTTGGCAAGAGACCCAGTACTTC.

V gene TRBV27 combines with J gene TRBJ2-7; 9 bases agree with TRBD2. The length of the CDR3 is 15 residues. Trimming removed 4 bases from V and 3 bases from J; junction bases left unmatched: 7. CDR1 is MNHEY, CDR2 SMNVEV, per germline (reference sequence). The DNA for the CDR3 is TGTGCCAGCAGTTCCCCTTTAGCGGGAGACTACGAGCAGTACTTC. Its translation is CASSSPLAGDYEQYF.

The chain uses TRBV4-1 and TRBJ1-2; D remains unclear. CDR1 is MGHRA and CDR2 is YSYEKL in the germline V gene. V lost 0 bases and J 2 bases, leaving 10 bases between the germline ends. The length of the CDR3 is 15 residues. DNA of the CDR3: TGCGCCAGCAGCCAAGATGAGTTCGCCAACTATGGCTACACCTTC. Its protein product is CASSQDEFANYGYTF.

The chain recombines TRBV15 with TRBJ1-2; D unresolved. The CDR3 extends over 13 amino acids. Germline V gene sequence: CDR1 LNHNV, CDR2 YYDKDF (reference sequence). With 0 bases removed from V and 11 bases from J, the gap between germline ends came to 13 bases. CDR3 sequence reads: CATSRDGEYRYTF. The CDR3 coding sequence is TGTGCCACCAGCAGAGATGGGGAGTACAGATACACCTTC.

The chain employs TRBV27 and TRBJ2-5, with TRBD1 matching 9 bases. The trim removed 0 bases at V and 2 bases at J, leaving 10 bases unmatched. CDR1 and CDR2 (germline): MNHEY, SMNVEV (reference sequence). This CDR3 comprises 18 residues. The CDR3 DNA follows: TGTGCCAGCAGTTTATCCATGGACAGGGGCTGGGGACAAGAGACCCAGTACTTC. Residues: CASSLSMDRGWGQETQYF.

This clone was counted once. The rearrangement joins TRBV2 to TRBJ2-7; possible D gene TRBD1, 6 bases. Germline CDR1 is SNHLY and CDR2 is FYNNEI. The CDR3 spans 15 residues. Trimming left V 1 base short and J 0 bases short, with 10 bases between. CDR3 nucleotides: TGTGCCAGCAGTGAAGGGACAGACCTCTCCTACGAGCAGTACTTC. Protein: CASSEGTDLSYEQYF.

This clone has only one observation. The chain carries TRBV28 and TRBJ1-2; the D gene is possibly TRBD1 (5 bases). The CDR3 spans 13 residues. Trimming removed 5 bases at V and 7 bases at J, with 14 bases between. CDR1 is MDHEN, CDR2 SYDVKM, per germline. CDR3 sequence: CASSPLGESGYTF. CDR3 coding DNA: TGTGCCAGCAGTCCCCTGGGGGAATCTGGCTACACCTTC.

The V call is TRBV6-1, the J call TRBJ2-7; 9 nucleotides line up with TRBD2. Germline CDR1 MNHNS, CDR2 SASEGT. The CDR3 runs 16 residues. Trimming removed 0 bases from V and 3 bases from J; junction bases left unmatched: 6. CDR3 sequence reads: CASSEAGAGGLYEQYF. As DNA, the CDR3 is TGTGCCAGCAGTGAAGCCGGGGCGGGGGGGCTCTACGAGCAGTACTTC.

This clone was seen once. The chain employs TRBV5-4 and TRBJ1-4; possible D gene TRBD1, 5 bases. The CDR3 runs to 12 residues. CDR1 and CDR2 from the germline V gene are SGHNT and YYREEE (reference sequence). The V gene lost 4 bases and the J gene lost 12 bases, with 13 bases spanning the gap. CDR3: CASSIGGEELFF. The CDR3 DNA is TGTGCCAGCAGCATAGGAGGGGAAGAACTGTTTTTT.

This rearrangement joins TRBV4-3 to TRBJ2-7, with D possibly matching TRBD1 (5 bases). V lost 0 bases to trimming and J lost 3 bases, with 12 bases between them. The CDR3 contains 15 residues. The germline V gene has CDR1 LGHNA and CDR2 YSLEER. CDR3 DNA sequence: TGCGCCAGCAGCCAAGATCAGGGCTCCTTCTACGAGCAGTACTTC. This gives the protein CASSQDQGSFYEQYF.

V is TRBV6-1 and J is TRBJ2-2; 7 nucleotides align to TRBD1. CDR3 size: 17 residues. The junction had 8 bases not matched to a gene; V was cut back by 0 bases and J by 4 bases. CDR1 is MNHNS and CDR2 is SASEGT in the germline V gene. CDR3 sequence reads: CASSEAFLTGFTGELFF. CDR3 nucleotides: TGTGCCAGCAGTGAAGCTTTTTTGACAGGGTTCACCGGGGAGCTGTTTTTT.

This chain uses TRBV5-6 with TRBJ1-2; D remains ambiguous. CDR1 is SGHDT, CDR2 YYEEEE, per germline. The CDR3 runs to 15 residues. V was pared by 8 bases and J by 4 bases, with 21 bases between. The chain's CDR3 is CASCPDAQGGYGYTF. CDR3 DNA: TGTGCCAGTTGTCCCGACGCACAAGGCGGCTATGGCTACACCTTC.

The chain uses TRBV29-1 and TRBJ1-1; the D is unclear. Between the trimmed V and J ends, which lost 3 bases and 11 bases, there was a span of 13 bases. Germline CDR1 SQVTM, CDR2 ANQGSEA. The CDR3 has 11 amino acids. The CDR3 DNA reads as TGCAGCGTTGATGGAGGGCCGTGGGCTTTCTTT. Encoded protein: CSVDGGPWAFF.

This chain links TRBV18 with TRBJ2-7, with 8 bases that match TRBD1. Germline trimming cut 0 bases from V and 2 bases from J; bases unmatched to any gene: 6. The germline V gene encodes CDR1 KGHSH and CDR2 LQKENI. CDR3 length: 16 amino acids. The CDR3 loop reads CASSPPIGTGTYEQYF. The DNA for the CDR3 is TGTGCCAGCTCACCACCGATTGGGACAGGAACCTACGAGCAGTACTTC.

This chain links TRBV5-6 with TRBJ2-2; D is unclear. The CDR3 consists of 14 residues. V shed 0 bases and J shed 6 bases, with 9 bases lying between them. Germline assignment: CDR1 SGHDT and CDR2 YYEEEE. The CDR3: CASSLVGFSGELFF. The CDR3 DNA follows: TGTGCCAGCAGCTTGGTAGGATTTTCCGGGGAGCTGTTTTTT. Variable domain in full (rest from reference TRBV5-6 and TRBJ2-2): DAGVTQSPTHLIKTRGQQVTLRCSPKSGHDTVSWYQQALGQGPQFIFQYYEEEERQRGNFPDRFSGHQFPNYSSELNVNALLLGDSALYLCASSLVGFSGELFFGEGSRLTVL.

The chain is built from TRBV6-1 and TRBJ2-2, with 7 bases fitting TRBD1. V dropped 4 bases and J dropped 0; count of bases not matched to a gene: 2. Germline-derived CDR1 and CDR2 are MNHNS and SASEGT. The CDR3 consists of 15 residues. The CDR3, as DNA: TGTGCCAGCAGTGTTGGGACAGCGAACACCGGGGAGCTGTTTTTT. The encoded protein is CASSVGTANTGELFF.

The V call is TRBV5-4, the J call TRBJ2-7, with 7 bases aligning to TRBD1. Looked up from germline, CDR1 is SGHNT and CDR2 is YYREEE (reference sequence). The CDR3 spans 13 residues. The V and J ends lost 4 bases and 2 bases, in that order; junction bases with no gene match: 3. The CDR3 DNA sequence: TGTGCCAGCAGCGGGGGACAGCCCTACGAGCAGTACTTC. Protein sequence: CASSGGQPYEQYF.

The V and J genes are TRBV11-2 and TRBJ2-3; TRBD2 aligns across 10 bases. The CDR3 is 16 residues long. Germline assignment: CDR1 SGHAT and CDR2 FQNNGV. The J segment lost 5 bases and the V segment lost 2 bases, leaving 7 bases of the junction unmatched. The CDR3 spells CASSLIAGGFGDTQYF. DNA for the CDR3: TGTGCCAGCAGCTTAATAGCGGGAGGATTTGGAGATACGCAGTATTTT.